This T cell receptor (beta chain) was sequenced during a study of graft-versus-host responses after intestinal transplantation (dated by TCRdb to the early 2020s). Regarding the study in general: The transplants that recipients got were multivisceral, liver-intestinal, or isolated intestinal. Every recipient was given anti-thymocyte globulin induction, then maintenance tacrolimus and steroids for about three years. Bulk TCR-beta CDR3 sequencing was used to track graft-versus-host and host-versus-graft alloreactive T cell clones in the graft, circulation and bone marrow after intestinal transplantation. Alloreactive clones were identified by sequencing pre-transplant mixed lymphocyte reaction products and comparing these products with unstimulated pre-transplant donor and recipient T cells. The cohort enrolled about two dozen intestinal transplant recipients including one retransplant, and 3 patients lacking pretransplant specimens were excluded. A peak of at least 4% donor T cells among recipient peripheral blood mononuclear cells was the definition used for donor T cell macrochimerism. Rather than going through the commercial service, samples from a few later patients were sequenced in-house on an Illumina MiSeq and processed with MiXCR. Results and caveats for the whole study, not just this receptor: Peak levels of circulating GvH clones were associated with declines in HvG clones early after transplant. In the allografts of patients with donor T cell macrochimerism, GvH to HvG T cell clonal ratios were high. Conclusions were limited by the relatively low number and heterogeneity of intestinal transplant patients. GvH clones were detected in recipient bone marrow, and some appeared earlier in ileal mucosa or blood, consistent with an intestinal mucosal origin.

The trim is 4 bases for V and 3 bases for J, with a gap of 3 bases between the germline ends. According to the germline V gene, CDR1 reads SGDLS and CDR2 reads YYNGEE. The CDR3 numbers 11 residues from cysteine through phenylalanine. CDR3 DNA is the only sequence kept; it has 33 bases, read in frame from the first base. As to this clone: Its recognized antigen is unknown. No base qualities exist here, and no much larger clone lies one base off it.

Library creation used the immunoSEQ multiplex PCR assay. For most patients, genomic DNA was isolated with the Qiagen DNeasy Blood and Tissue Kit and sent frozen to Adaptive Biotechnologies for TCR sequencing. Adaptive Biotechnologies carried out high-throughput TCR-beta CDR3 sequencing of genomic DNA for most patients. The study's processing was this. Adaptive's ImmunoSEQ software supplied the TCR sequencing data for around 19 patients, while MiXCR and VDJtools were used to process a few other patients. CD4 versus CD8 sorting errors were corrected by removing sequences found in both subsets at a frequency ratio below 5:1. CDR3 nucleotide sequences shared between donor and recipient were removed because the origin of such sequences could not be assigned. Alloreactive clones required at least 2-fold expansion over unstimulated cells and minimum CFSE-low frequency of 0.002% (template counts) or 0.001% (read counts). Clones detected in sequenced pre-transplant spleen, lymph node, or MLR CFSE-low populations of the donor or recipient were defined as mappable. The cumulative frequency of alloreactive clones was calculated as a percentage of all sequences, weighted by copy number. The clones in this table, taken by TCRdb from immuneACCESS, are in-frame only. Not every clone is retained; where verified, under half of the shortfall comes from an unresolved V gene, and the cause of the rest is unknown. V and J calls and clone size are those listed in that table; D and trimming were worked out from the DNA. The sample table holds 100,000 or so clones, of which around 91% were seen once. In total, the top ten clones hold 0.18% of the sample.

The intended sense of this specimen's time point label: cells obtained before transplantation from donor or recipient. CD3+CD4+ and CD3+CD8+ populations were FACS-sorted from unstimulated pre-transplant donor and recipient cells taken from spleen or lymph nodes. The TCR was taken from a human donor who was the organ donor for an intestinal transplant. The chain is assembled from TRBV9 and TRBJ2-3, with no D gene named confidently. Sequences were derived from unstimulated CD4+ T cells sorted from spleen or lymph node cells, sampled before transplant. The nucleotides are TGTGCCAGCAGCTTAACAGATACGCAGTATTTT. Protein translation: CASSLTDTQYF.